These 21 T cell receptor beta chains were all obtained from the same sample, sequenced in a study of beta chain features in type 1 diabetes. The entirety of the isolated RNA underwent reverse transcription, so expressed TCRB transcripts were sequenced. The method was immunoSEQ multiplex PCR; TCRdb's version includes in-frame clones alone and lacks a portion of them. The sample holds 200,000 to 250,000 clones, about 10% seen once. The material sequenced was naive CD4+ T cells from blood. The receptors derive from a woman under 30 in good health.

This clone turned up a few times. The chain recombines TRBV6-6 with TRBJ1-1; D gene unclear. Germline lookup yields CDR1 MNHNY and CDR2 SVGAGI (reference sequence). The germline V and J ends were trimmed by 4 bases and 3 bases, with 9 bases remaining between them. The CDR3 length is 13 residues. The CDR3 coding sequence is TGTGCCAGCAGTTGGGCAGAAGACACTGAAGCTTTCTTT. It yields the protein CASSWAEDTEAFF.

The sample holds a few counts of this clone. V is TRBV19 and J is TRBJ2-3; 11 nucleotides match TRBD1. V gave up 6 bases and J gave up 4 bases; unmatched junction bases: 6. Germline CDR1 is LNHDA and CDR2 is SQIVND (reference sequence). The CDR3 covers 15 residues. CDR3 residues: CASRWTGGLADTQYF. As DNA, the CDR3 is TGTGCCAGTAGATGGACAGGGGGCTTGGCAGATACGCAGTATTTT.

This clone was seen a few times. The V call is TRBV27, the J call TRBJ2-7; D perhaps matches TRBD1 (6 bases). The CDR3 has 12 amino acids. Germline loops: CDR1 MNHEY, CDR2 SMNVEV (reference sequence). V was shortened by 4 bases and J by 4 bases, with 8 bases between the two germline ends. The CDR3 here is CASSSTGYEQYF. The CDR3 nucleotides read TGTGCCAGCAGTTCAACAGGGTACGAGCAGTACTTC.

This clone has only a few counts. The chain couples TRBV6-1 to TRBJ1-2, with 7 bases lining up with TRBD1. The CDR3 consists of 12 residues. Germline loops: CDR1 MNHNS, CDR2 SASEGT. With 2 bases clipped from V and 7 bases from J, the junction kept 1 base outside the gene matches. The CDR3 spells CASSERQGGYTF. The DNA for the CDR3 is TGTGCCAGCAGTGAACGACAGGGTGGCTACACCTTC.

The genes are TRBV4-1 and TRBJ2-1; TRBD2 matches 11 bases. The germline gives CDR1 MGHRA, CDR2 YSYEKL. The CDR3 is 18 amino acids. Trimming cost V 3 bases and J 3 bases; bases outside gene matches: 10. The CDR3 nucleotides read TGCGCCAGCAGCCAGGCCTCTAGCGGGGGGCAACTCTACAATGAGCAGTTCTTC. This sequence encodes CASSQASSGGQLYNEQFF.

Here the CDR3 DNA reads TGTGCCAGCAGCGTAGCTCCCCGAGCCGTAGAGACCCAGTACTTC. Protein: CASSVAPRAVETQYF. The chain has TRBV9 and TRBJ2-5; D unclear. From germline, CDR1 is SGDLS and CDR2 YYNGEE. The CDR3 covers 15 residues. V gave up 0 bases and J gave up 4 bases, with 13 bases separating them.

The rearrangement links TRBV21-1 to TRBJ2-7; TRBD2, the table's D call, lacks a check against the DNA. TRBV21-1 is a pseudogene locus. The CDR3 spans 17 residues. The chain's CDR3 is CASSNSTGGKVCYEQYF. The DNA for the CDR3 is TGTGCCAGCAGCAACTCAACGGGGGGCAAGGTTTGCTACGAGCAGTACTTC.

This clone was found many times. V usage is TRBV5-4 and J usage is TRBJ2-7; 10 bases line up with TRBD2. The CDR3 extends over 16 amino acids. The V gene end was trimmed by 3 bases and the J gene end by 2 bases; junction bases not matched to a gene: 8. Germline values: CDR1 SGHNT, CDR2 YYREEE (reference sequence). CDR3 nucleotides: TGTGCCAGCAGCTGGGGGAAAAGCGGGAGGGCCTACGAGCAGTACTTC. This encodes CASSWGKSGRAYEQYF.

This clone was found a few times. The identical CDR3 is also encoded by other nucleotide sequences in the sample. The rearrangement links TRBV18 to TRBJ2-3; the D is unclear. The CDR3 extends over 14 amino acids. Germline V gene lookup returns CDR1 KGHSH and CDR2 LQKENI. Between the trimmed V and J ends, which lost 3 bases and 0 bases, there was a span of 7 bases. CDR3 sequence: CASSPPSSTDTQYF. CDR3 in DNA: TGTGCCAGCTCACCTCCTTCTAGCACAGATACGCAGTATTTT. Based on the CDR3 plus reference TRBV18 and TRBJ2-3, the full variable domain is NAGVMQNPRHLVRRRGQEARLRCSPMKGHSHVYWYRQLPEEGLKFMVYLQKENIIDESGMPKERFSAEFPKEGPSILRIQQVVRGDSAAYFCASSPPSSTDTQYFGPGTRLTVL.

This clone was counted only a few times. The chain uses TRBV7-9 and TRBJ1-1; D perhaps matches TRBD1 (5 bases). Trimming took off 0 bases at V and 1 base at J, with 15 bases between the two ends. Germline V CDR1 and CDR2: SEHNR, FQNEAQ (reference sequence). CDR3 length equals 17 residues. The CDR3 spells CASSLAAGVRWNTEAFF. Written as DNA, the CDR3 is TGTGCCAGCAGCTTAGCGGCGGGGGTACGGTGGAACACTGAAGCTTTCTTT.

This clone was seen only a few times. The V gene is TRBV5-1, the J gene TRBJ2-1, with D perhaps matching TRBD2 (6 bases). Germline CDR1 and CDR2: SGHRS and YFSETQ. The CDR3 runs to 17 residues. The germline V and J ends were trimmed by 3 bases and 0 bases, with 16 bases remaining between them. The CDR3 coding sequence is TGCGCCAGCAGCTATTTCGGCGGGATCAGCTCCTACAATGAGCAGTTCTTC. The encoded protein is CASSYFGGISSYNEQFF.

The V call is TRBV5-1, the J call TRBJ2-2, with 8 bases that match TRBD1. From germline, CDR1 is SGHRS and CDR2 YFSETQ. Trimming at V came to 5 bases and at J to 0 bases, leaving 3 bases not matched to a gene. The CDR3 length is 15 residues. The CDR3 reads CASRQGAPNTGELFF. The CDR3 coding sequence is TGCGCCAGCAGGCAGGGGGCGCCGAACACCGGGGAGCTGTTTTTT.

There are a few counts of this clone. The rearrangement uses TRBV9 and TRBJ2-2; maybe TRBD1 (5 bases). CDR3 size: 16 residues. Trimming pared 4 bases from V and 3 bases from J, leaving 16 bases between. Germline loops: CDR1 SGDLS, CDR2 YYNGEE. The CDR3 region has the DNA TGTGCCAGCAGCAGGTCAGTGGGGCGAGACACCGGGGAGCTGTTTTTT. The encoded protein is CASSRSVGRDTGELFF.

Comments on this clone: Different DNA sequences within this sample yield the same CDR3. The chain joins TRBV5-1 to TRBJ1-1; D possibly corresponds to TRBD1 (5 bases). V lost 0 bases, J lost 2 bases, and 8 bases lay in between. The CDR3 extends over 14 amino acids. Germline CDR1 is SGHRS and CDR2 is YFSETQ. DNA of the CDR3: TGCGCCAGCAGCTTGGAGCAGGGAAACACTGAAGCTTTCTTT. Its translation is CASSLEQGNTEAFF.

This clone was recorded a few times. J is TRBJ1-2 and V is TRBV5-4; D might be TRBD1 (5 bases). The CDR3 sequence is 13 residues long. Germline-derived CDR1 and CDR2 are SGHNT and YYREEE (reference sequence). Trimming took 5 bases from V and 8 from J, leaving 16 bases between them. Here the CDR3 DNA reads TGTGCCAGCAGTTATGACAGCCTGGGAGGCTACACCTTC. Protein: CASSYDSLGGYTF.

The chain is built from TRBV6-1 and TRBJ1-5; D call uncertain. This CDR3 is built from 13 residues. The V gene's germline CDR1 is MNHNS and CDR2 SASEGT. The V gene lost 2 bases and the J gene lost 5 bases, with 7 bases spanning the gap. The CDR3 coding sequence is TGTGCCAGCAGTGAAACCCGGGATCAGCCCCAGCATTTT. It codes for CASSETRDQPQHF.

V usage is TRBV19 and J usage is TRBJ2-5; possibly TRBD1 for D (6 bases). This CDR3 comprises 13 residues. Per germline, CDR1 LNHDA and CDR2 SQIVND (reference sequence). Trimming took off 7 bases at V and 1 base at J, with 10 bases between the two ends. In DNA, the CDR3 is TGTGCCAGTAAAAGGGGGACCCAAGAGACCCAGTACTTC. This encodes CASKRGTQETQYF.

The rearrangement joins TRBV6-1 to TRBJ2-5; 8 nucleotides align to TRBD2. CDR1 and CDR2 from the germline V gene are MNHNS and SASEGT. V dropped 6 bases and J dropped 2; count of bases not matched to a gene: 8. This CDR3 spans 15 amino acids. CDR3 region: CASSIGGTSQETQYF. As DNA, the CDR3 is TGTGCCAGCAGCATCGGAGGGACTAGTCAAGAGACCCAGTACTTC.

This clone was seen repeatedly, ten times or more. The rearrangement links TRBV7-2 to TRBJ2-7; 8 positions match TRBD2. V was pared by 9 bases and J by 2 bases, with 15 bases of the junction left unmatched. This CDR3 is 16 amino acids long. The germline V gene encodes CDR1 SGHTA and CDR2 FQGNSA. As DNA, the CDR3 is TGTGCCAGTTCACGGGGGGGACGGCCCGGGGCCTACGAGCAGTACTTC. Translated: CASSRGGRPGAYEQYF.

The chain links TRBV2 to TRBJ2-1, with 8 nucleotides matching TRBD1. The CDR3 consists of 15 residues. V shed 7 bases and J 0 bases; nucleotides not matched to a gene: 5. Germline V lookup: CDR1 SNHLY, CDR2 FYNNEI. In DNA, the CDR3 is TGTGCCAGCAAGCCCGACAGGGGCTCCTACAATGAGCAGTTCTTC. Its protein product is CASKPDRGSYNEQFF.

The chain joins TRBV5-1 to TRBJ2-1; maybe TRBD2 (6 bases). Trimming shortened V by 0 bases and J by 7 bases, and 8 bases separated the two germline ends. Germline CDR1 is SGHRS and CDR2 is YFSETQ. The CDR3 is 13 residues long. The CDR3 here is CASSLGSGNEQFF. CDR3 bases: TGCGCCAGCAGCTTGGGGAGCGGGAATGAGCAGTTCTTC.